The rows below give T cell receptor beta chains drawn from one sample of a study of cytomegalovirus exposure and HLA in healthy donors. Method: immunoSEQ multiplex PCR; TCRdb's copy keeps in-frame clones and lacks some. The profile shows some 150,000 clones, 85% to 90% of them singletons. The sample was PBMCs. These receptors were obtained from a woman aged 25 to 39 in good health and CMV-seropositive. CDR3s include the opening cysteine and the closing phenylalanine or tryptophan. The order of the fields is J gene, V gene, CDR3 protein.

TRBJ2-7 | TRBV6-5 | CASSYSRQGGVYEQYF
TRBJ1-1 | TRBV7-6 | CASSDQGGTEAFF
TRBJ2-7 | TRBV27 | CASSPAVGRGEQYF
TRBJ2-5 | TRBV5-4 | CASSQDRGETQYF
TRBJ1-6 | TRBV7-9 | CASSSRTGLPLHF
TRBJ2-3 | TRBV11-2 | CASSLRTSGSQVDTQYF
TRBJ2-5 | TRBV5-1 | CASSVDSQETQYF
TRBJ2-3 | TRBV27 | CASSFTGDTQYF
TRBJ1-4 | TRBV7-9 | CASSLGSGNEKLFF
TRBJ2-2 | TRBV7-8 | CASSLTSAGELFF
TRBJ2-1 | TRBV4-1 | CASSQLGLAGGRSSYNEQFF
TRBJ1-5 | TRBV5-5 | CASSLGDTLSNQPQHF
TRBJ2-7 | TRBV5-1 | CASSLTGGTYEQYF
TRBJ2-2 | TRBV4-1 | CASTLAGNTGELFF
TRBJ2-2 | TRBV29-1 | CSVGTSGAATGELFF
TRBJ2-3 | TRBV15 | CATSRDRAGVRDTQYF
TRBJ2-7 | TRBV19 | CASKGRGSYEQYF
TRBJ2-5 | TRBV5-1 | CASSTGTDQETQYF
TRBJ2-7 | TRBV7-8 | CASSLGAYEQYF
TRBJ2-1 | TRBV6-6 | CASSYTVRQGAGEQFF
TRBJ2-4 | TRBV5-1 | CASRAGTGVVDIQYF
TRBJ1-1 | TRBV6-1 | CASTYGGGARTEAFF
TRBJ2-5 | TRBV6-5 | CASTGNQETQYF
TRBJ2-7 | TRBV6-1 | CASNHQEGLYEQYF
TRBJ2-6 | TRBV6-5 | CASRSPGANVLTF
TRBJ1-4 | TRBV28 | CAGLDRVQEKLFF
TRBJ1-4 | TRBV28 | CASSPTGIGKLFF
TRBJ2-1 | TRBV9 | CASSVRAGIDEQFF
TRBJ1-6 | TRBV6-1 | CASSGQGGHSPLHF
TRBJ2-4 | TRBV5-4 | CASSFGGNIQYF
TRBJ2-7 | TRBV27 | CASQLAGVGEQYF
TRBJ2-7 | TRBV27 | CASSAGTGYEQYF
TRBJ2-1 | TRBV9 | CASASRGSPRNEQFF
TRBJ2-7 | TRBV7-2 | CASSSTGGYEQYF
TRBJ2-7 | TRBV6-4 | CASRGQLAGAKLYEQYF
TRBJ1-3 | TRBV4-1 | CASSQGEAPGGNTIYF
TRBJ1-2 | TRBV2 | CASSERNSGAANYGYTF
TRBJ2-7 | TRBV19 | CASSTWGGYEQYF
TRBJ2-7 | TRBV7-9 | CASSSTSGRDYEQYF
TRBJ2-7 | TRBV5-1 | CASSWMGGLEQYF
TRBJ2-7 | TRBV5-1 | CASSYESGAHYEQYF
TRBJ1-3 | TRBV28 | CASTGAGNTIYF
TRBJ2-3 | TRBV18 | CASSPAVIDTQYF
TRBJ2-3 | TRBV7-9 | CASSLGAGGPEDTQYF
TRBJ2-7 | TRBV7-6 | CASSPGQVNEQYF
TRBJ1-2 | TRBV18 | CASTSTGKGYSYTF
TRBJ2-2 | TRBV2 | CASSDFQGAQAGELFF
TRBJ2-5 | TRBV29-1 | CSVETGGQETQYF
TRBJ2-7 | TRBV11-2 | CASSPGLDYEQYF
TRBJ2-3 | TRBV28 | CASSLMGSGRLVDTQYF
TRBJ2-6 | TRBV15 | CATSHRTSGAASSGANVLTF
TRBJ2-7 | TRBV19 | CASSYGQTELQYF
TRBJ2-2 | TRBV14 | CASSDNSGRNTGELFF
TRBJ1-2 | TRBV6-1 | CASSGYTGTYGYTF
TRBJ2-7 | TRBV11-2 | CASSLAVRGGNYEQYF